This TCR beta chain comes out of a study of T cells after yellow fever vaccination. TCRdb re-called the 5' RACE reads through MiXCR, storing one row per CDR3 protein. The top ten hold over 12% of the sample, which has just under 600,000 distinct CDR3 sequences, roughly 14% seen once. This clonotype appeared a few times. Germline V CDR1 and CDR2: SGHRS, YFSETQ. This CDR3 is built from 13 residues. Trimming took 1 base from V and 5 from J, leaving 9 bases between them. The specimen comprised PBMCs, sampled on the day of the yellow fever booster vaccination. The chain combines TRBV5-1 with TRBJ1-1, with unresolved D. This sequence originates from a man aged 25 to 45 who received the YFV17D yellow fever vaccine. CDR3 bases: TGCGCCAGCAGCTTGACACCAGTGACTGAAGCTTTCTTT. It is translated as CASSLTPVTEAFF.